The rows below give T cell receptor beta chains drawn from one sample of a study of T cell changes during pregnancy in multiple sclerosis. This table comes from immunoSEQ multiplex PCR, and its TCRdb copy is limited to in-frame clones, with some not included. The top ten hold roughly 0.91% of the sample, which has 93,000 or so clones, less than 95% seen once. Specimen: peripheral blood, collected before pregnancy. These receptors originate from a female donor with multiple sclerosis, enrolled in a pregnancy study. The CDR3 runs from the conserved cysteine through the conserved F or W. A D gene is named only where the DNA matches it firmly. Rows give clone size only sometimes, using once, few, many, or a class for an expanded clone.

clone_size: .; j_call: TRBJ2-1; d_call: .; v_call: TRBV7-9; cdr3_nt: TGTGCCAGCAGCACAGGGACAGCGGGTTACAATGAGCAGTTCTTC; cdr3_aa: CASSTGTAGYNEQFF
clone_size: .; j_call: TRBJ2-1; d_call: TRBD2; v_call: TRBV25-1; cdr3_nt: TGTGCCAGCAGTGGACCCCTCCGAGCGGGAGAATACAATGAGCAGTTCTTC; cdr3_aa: CASSGPLRAGEYNEQFF
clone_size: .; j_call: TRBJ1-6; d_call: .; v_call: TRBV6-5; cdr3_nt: TGTGCCAGCAGGGCGGACTTTGGAGATTCACCCCTCCACTTT; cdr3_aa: CASRADFGDSPLHF
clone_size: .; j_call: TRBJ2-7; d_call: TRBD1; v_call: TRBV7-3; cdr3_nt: TGTGCCAGCAGCACCCGGACAGGTTACGAGCAGTACTTC; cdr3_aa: CASSTRTGYEQYF
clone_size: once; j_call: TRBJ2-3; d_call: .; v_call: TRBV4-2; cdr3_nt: TGTGCCAGCAGCCATACAAGGGGGGGGCTAGCGAGCGTCCAAAAAACAGATACGCAGTATTTT; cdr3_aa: CASSHTRGGLASVQKTDTQYF
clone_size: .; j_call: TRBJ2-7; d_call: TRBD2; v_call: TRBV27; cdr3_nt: TGTGCCAGCAGTTTAGAGGGCGGGAGGGTACTCCCGCGGGAGCAGTACTTC; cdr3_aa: CASSLEGGRVLPREQYF
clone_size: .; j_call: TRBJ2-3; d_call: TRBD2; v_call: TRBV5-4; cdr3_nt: TGTGCCAGCAGCTTGACAGCGGGAGGGGCAGATACGCAGTATTTT; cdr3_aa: CASSLTAGGADTQYF
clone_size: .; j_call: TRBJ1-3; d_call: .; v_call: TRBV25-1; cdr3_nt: TGTGCCAGCAGTGAATCGGTGCCCAGCGTTGGAAACACCATATATTTT; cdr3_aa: CASSESVPSVGNTIYF
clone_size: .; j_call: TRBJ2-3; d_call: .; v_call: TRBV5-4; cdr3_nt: TGTGCCAGCAGCTTGGACGGCAGGGCGGCAGATACGCAGTATTTT; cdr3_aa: CASSLDGRAADTQYF
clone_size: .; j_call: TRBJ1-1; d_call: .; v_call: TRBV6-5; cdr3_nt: TGTGCCAGCTGGGGGGTGGTCACTGAAGCTTTCTTT; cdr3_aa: CASWGVVTEAFF
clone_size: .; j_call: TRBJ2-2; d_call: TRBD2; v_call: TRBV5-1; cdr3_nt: TGCGCCAGCAGCTTTGGGCTAGCGGGAACAGTAGGTCTCACCGGGGAGCTGTTTTTT; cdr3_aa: CASSFGLAGTVGLTGELFF
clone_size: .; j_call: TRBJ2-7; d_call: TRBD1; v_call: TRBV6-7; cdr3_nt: TGTGCCAACTACCGGGACAGGGTATACGAGCAGTACTTC; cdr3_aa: CANYRDRVYEQYF